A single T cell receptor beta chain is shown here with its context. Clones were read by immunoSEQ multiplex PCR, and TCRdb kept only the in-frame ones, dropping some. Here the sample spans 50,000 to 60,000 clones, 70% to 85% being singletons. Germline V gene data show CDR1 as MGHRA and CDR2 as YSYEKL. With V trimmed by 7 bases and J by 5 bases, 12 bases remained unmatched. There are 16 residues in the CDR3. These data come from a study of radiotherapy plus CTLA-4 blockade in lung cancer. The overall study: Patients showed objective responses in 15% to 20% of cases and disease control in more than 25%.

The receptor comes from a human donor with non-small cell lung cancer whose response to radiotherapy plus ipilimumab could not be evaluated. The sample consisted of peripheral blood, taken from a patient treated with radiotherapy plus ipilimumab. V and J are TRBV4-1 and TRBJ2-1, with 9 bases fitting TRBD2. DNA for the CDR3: TGCGCCAGCACCCCACAGGGCGGGAGGGATCACAATGAGCAGTTCTTC. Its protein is CASTPQGGRDHNEQFF.